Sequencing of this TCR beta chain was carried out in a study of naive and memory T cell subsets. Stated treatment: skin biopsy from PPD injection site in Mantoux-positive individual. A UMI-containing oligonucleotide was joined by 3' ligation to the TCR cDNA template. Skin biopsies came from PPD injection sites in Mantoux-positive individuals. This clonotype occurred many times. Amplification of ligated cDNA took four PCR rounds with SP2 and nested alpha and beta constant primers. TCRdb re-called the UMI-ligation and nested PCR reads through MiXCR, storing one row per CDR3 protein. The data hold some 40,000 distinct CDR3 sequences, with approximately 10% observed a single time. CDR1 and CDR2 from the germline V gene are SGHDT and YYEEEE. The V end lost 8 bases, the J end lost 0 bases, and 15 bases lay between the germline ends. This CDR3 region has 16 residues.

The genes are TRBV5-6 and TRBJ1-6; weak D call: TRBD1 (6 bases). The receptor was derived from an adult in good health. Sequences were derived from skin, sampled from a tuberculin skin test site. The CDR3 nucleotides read TGTGCCAGTCACGGACAGCCAAGCTCCTATAATTCACCCCTCCACTTT. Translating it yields CASHGQPSSYNSPLHF. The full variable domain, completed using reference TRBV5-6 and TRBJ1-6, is DAGVTQSPTHLIKTRGQQVTLRCSPKSGHDTVSWYQQALGQGPQFIFQYYEEEERQRGNFPDRFSGHQFPNYSSELNVNALLLGDSALYLCASHGQPSSYNSPLHFGNGTRLTVT.